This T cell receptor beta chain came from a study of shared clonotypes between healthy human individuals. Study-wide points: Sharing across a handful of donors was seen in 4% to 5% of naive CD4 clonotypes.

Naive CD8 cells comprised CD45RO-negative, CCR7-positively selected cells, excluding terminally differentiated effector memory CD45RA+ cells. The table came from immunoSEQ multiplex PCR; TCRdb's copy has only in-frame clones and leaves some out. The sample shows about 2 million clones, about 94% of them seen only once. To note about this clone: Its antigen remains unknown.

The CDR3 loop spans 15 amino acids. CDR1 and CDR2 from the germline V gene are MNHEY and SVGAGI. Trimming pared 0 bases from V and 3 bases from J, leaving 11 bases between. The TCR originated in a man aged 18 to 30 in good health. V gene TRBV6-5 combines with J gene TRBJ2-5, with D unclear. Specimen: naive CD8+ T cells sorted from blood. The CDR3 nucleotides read TGTGCCAGCAGTTACTCGATGCACCGAGAAGAGACCCAGTACTTC. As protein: CASSYSMHREETQYF.